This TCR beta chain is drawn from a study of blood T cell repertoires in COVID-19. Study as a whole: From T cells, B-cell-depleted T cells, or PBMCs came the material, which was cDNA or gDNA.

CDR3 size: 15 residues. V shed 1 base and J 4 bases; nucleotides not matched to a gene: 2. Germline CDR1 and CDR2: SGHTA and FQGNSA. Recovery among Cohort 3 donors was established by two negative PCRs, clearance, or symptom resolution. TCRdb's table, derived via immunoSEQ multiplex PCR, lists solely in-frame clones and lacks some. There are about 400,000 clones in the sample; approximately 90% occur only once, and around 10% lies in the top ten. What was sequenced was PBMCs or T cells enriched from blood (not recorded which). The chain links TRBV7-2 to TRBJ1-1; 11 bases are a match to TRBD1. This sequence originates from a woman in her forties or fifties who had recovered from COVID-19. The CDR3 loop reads CASSLGGTGGTEAFF. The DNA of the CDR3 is TGTGCCAGCAGCTTAGGTGGGACAGGGGGCACTGAAGCTTTCTTT.